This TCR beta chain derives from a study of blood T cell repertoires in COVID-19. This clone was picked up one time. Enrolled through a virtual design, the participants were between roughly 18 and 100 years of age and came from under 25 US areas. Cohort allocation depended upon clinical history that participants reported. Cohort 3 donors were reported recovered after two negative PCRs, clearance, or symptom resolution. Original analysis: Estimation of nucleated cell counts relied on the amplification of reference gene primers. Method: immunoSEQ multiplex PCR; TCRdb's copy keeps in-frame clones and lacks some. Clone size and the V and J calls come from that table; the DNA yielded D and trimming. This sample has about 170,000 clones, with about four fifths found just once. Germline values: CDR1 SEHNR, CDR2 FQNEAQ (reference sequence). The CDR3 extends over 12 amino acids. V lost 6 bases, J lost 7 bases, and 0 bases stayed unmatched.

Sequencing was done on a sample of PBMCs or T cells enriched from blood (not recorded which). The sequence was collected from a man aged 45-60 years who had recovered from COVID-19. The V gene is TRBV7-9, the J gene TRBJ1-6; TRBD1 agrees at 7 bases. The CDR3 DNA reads TGTGCCAGCAGGACAGGGAATTCACCCCTCCACTTT. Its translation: CASRTGNSPLHF.